This T cell receptor beta chain was captured by sequencing in a study of T-cell reconstitution after alpha-beta-depleted transplantation in children. Unique molecular identifiers tagged the TCRbeta library. TCRdb used MiXCR to reprocess the PCR reads, holding one entry per CDR3 protein. The data contain around 600,000 distinct CDR3 sequences, 16% of them singletons. The CDR3 extends over 17 amino acids. The V segment lost 5 bases and the J segment 0 bases; nucleotides outside the gene matches: 13. Per the germline V gene, CDR1 is SGHDT and CDR2 is YYEEEE. This receptor was taken from a human donor who donated a stem cell graft to a child with acute myeloid leukemia. The input for sequencing was PBMCs from the stem cell graft donor, taken from the stem cell graft. The rearrangement joins TRBV5-6 to TRBJ1-1; 7 bases fit TRBD1. The chain's CDR3 is CASSTPGTVGLNTEAFF. CDR3 sequence (DNA): TGTGCCAGCAGTACCCCAGGGACAGTGGGTCTGAACACTGAAGCTTTCTTT.